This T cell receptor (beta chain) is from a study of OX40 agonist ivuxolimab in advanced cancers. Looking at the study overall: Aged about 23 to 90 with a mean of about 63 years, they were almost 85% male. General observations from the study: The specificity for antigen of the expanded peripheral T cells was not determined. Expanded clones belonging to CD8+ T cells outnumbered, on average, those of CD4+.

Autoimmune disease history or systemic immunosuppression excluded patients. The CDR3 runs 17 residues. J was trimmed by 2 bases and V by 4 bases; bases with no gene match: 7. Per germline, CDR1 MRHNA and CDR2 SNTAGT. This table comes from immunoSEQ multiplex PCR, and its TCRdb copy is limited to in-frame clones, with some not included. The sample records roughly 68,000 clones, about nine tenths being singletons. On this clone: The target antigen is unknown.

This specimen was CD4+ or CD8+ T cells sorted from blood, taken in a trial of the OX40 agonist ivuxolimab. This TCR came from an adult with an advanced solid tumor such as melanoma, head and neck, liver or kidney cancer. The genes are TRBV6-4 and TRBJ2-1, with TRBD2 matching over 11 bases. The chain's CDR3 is CASSAKTSGDPYNEQFF. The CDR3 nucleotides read TGTGCCAGCAGTGCGAAGACTAGCGGGGACCCCTACAATGAGCAGTTCTTC.